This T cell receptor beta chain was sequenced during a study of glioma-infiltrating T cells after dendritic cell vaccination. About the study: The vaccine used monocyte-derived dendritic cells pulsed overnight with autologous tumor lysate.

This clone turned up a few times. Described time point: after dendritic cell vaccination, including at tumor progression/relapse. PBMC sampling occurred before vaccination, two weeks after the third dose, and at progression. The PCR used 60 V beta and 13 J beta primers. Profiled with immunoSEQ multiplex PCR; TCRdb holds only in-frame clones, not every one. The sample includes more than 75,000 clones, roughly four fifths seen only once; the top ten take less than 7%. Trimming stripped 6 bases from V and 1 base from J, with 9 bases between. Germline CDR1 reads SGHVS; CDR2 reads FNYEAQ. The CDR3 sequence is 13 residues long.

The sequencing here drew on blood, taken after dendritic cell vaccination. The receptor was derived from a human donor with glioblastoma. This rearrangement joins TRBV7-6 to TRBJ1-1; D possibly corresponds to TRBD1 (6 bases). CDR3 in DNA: TGTGCCAGCAGTACAGGGAGGAACACTGAAGCTTTCTTT. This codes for CASSTGRNTEAFF. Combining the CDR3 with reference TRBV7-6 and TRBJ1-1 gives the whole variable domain GAGVSQSPRYKVTKRGQDVALRCDPISGHVSLYWYRQALGQGPEFLTYFNYEAQQDKSGLPNDRFSAERPEGSISTLTIQRTEQRDSAMYRCASSTGRNTEAFFGQGTRLTVV.